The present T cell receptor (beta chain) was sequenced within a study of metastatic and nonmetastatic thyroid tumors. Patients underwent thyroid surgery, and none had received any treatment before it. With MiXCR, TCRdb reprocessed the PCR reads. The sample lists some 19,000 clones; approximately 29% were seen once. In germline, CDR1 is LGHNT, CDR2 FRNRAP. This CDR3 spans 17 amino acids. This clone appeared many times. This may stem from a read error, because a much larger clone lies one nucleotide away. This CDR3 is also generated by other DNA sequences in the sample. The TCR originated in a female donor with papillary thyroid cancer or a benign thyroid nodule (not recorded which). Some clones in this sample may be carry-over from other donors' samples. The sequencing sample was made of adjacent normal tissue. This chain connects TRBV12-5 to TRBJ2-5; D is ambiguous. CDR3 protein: CAGGLAPRAQRQETQYF. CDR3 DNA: TGTGCTGGTGGTTTGGCCCCCCGGGCTCAACGACAAGAGACCCAGTACTTC.